The 26 T cell receptor beta chains below come from one sample, sequenced in a study of identical twins. TCRdb redid the calling of the 5' RACE reads with MiXCR, one entry per CDR3 protein. The sample carries about 240,000 distinct CDR3 sequences, roughly a tenth recorded once. The specimen was memory T cells sorted from blood. Source of these receptors: a man over 45 in good health.

Ten or more counts support this clonotype. The chain recombines TRBV12-3 or TRBV12-4 with TRBJ1-5, with D unclear. This CDR3 spans 14 amino acids. The V end was cut by 3 bases, the J end by 1 base, with 7 bases between. The CDR3 is CASSFSGSNQPQHF. CDR3 sequence (DNA): TGTGCCAGCAGTTTTTCGGGCAGCAATCAGCCCCAGCATTTT.

In its sample, this clonotype was seen many times. The gene calls are TRBV5-5 and TRBJ2-2; D is unclear. The CDR3 sequence is 14 residues long. The germline V gene encodes CDR1 SGHKS and CDR2 YYEKEE (reference sequence). Deletions cut 0 bases from V and 6 bases from J, with 9 bases between. The CDR3 DNA reads TGTGCCAGCAGCTTGGGGTATAGGGCCGGGGAGCTGTTTTTT. Its protein product is CASSLGYRAGELFF.

This clonotype was detected many times. The chain carries TRBV5-1 and TRBJ1-1; D remains ambiguous. Per the germline V gene, CDR1 is SGHRS and CDR2 is YFSETQ. The CDR3 length is 13 residues. The ends were cut back, 1 base at V and 1 base at J, with 5 bases in the middle. CDR3 protein: CASSLSTNTEAFF. The CDR3 DNA reads TGCGCCAGCAGCTTGAGCACGAACACTGAAGCTTTCTTT.

The sample holds a few counts of this clonotype. The CDR3 region is CASSDGEAAGKQFF. Here the CDR3 DNA reads TGTGCCAGCAGTGACGGGGAAGCGGCCGGGAAGCAGTTCTTC. The chain is built from TRBV6-4 and TRBJ2-1, with D possibly matching TRBD2 (5 bases). Germline V gives CDR1 MRHNA, CDR2 SNTAGT. Trimming removed 2 bases from V and 11 bases from J, with 16 bases in between. The CDR3 has 14 residues.

The chain recombines TRBV5-1 with TRBJ2-1, with D possibly TRBD2 on 7 matching bases. V lost 0 bases to trimming and J lost 9 bases, with 16 bases between them. Germline V gene lookup returns CDR1 SGHRS and CDR2 YFSETQ. The CDR3 is 15 residues long. The CDR3 here is CASSLEAGTLGEQFF. DNA of the CDR3: TGCGCCAGCAGCTTGGAAGCGGGGACATTGGGTGAGCAGTTCTTC.

At least ten counts were recorded for this clonotype. The chain combines TRBV29-1 with TRBJ1-1; D might be TRBD1 (5 bases). Germline assignment: CDR1 SQVTM and CDR2 ANQGSEA. V shed 8 bases and J shed 1 base, with 14 bases lying between them. This CDR3 spans 13 amino acids. CDR3 sequence: CSSSTATNTEAFF. The DNA for the CDR3 is TGCAGCTCCTCGACAGCCACGAACACTGAAGCTTTCTTT.

This clonotype was recorded a few times. V and J are TRBV15 and TRBJ2-7, with 8 bases matching TRBD1. Unmatched junction bases numbered 5, after V lost 5 bases and J lost 2 bases. The germline gives CDR1 LNHNV, CDR2 YYDKDF (reference sequence). CDR3 length equals 14 residues. The CDR3, as DNA: TGTGCCACCAGCCCAGGGGGCCGTCCCTACGAGCAGTACTTC. Its protein is CATSPGGRPYEQYF.

The rearrangement joins TRBV7-9 to TRBJ1-1, with TRBD1 matching over 8 bases. V lost 7 bases and J lost 5; bases outside the gene matches: 9. This CDR3 contains 14 residues. CDR1 and CDR2 from the germline V gene are SEHNR and FQNEAQ (reference sequence). As DNA, the CDR3 is TGTGCCAGCACCCTAGACAGGGGAATGACTGAAGCTTTCTTT. This gives the protein CASTLDRGMTEAFF.

This clonotype was seen only a few times. The V gene is TRBV7-9, the J gene TRBJ1-3, with D perhaps matching TRBD1 (5 bases). The CDR3 loop spans 15 amino acids. Between the trimmed V and J ends, which lost 5 bases and 4 bases, there was a span of 15 bases. Germline V gene data show CDR1 as SEHNR and CDR2 as FQNEAQ (reference sequence). The CDR3 spells CASSLGDVGGNTIYF. CDR3 in DNA: TGTGCCAGCAGCCTAGGGGACGTCGGGGGAAACACCATATATTTT. Combining the CDR3 with reference TRBV7-9 and TRBJ1-3 gives the whole variable domain DTGVSQNPRHKITKRGQNVTFRCDPISEHNRLYWYRQTLGQGPEFLTYFQNEAQLEKSRLLSDRFSAERPKGSFSTLEIQRTEQGDSAMYLCASSLGDVGGNTIYFGEGSWLTVV.

This sequence joins TRBV11-2 and TRBJ1-1, with D possibly TRBD1 on 6 matching bases. The CDR3 spans 14 residues. The germline V gene has CDR1 SGHAT and CDR2 FQNNGV. The V end was cut by 0 bases, the J end by 6 bases, with 11 bases between. The CDR3 DNA reads as TGTGCCAGCAGCTTAGACAGGGGTCTAGCTGAAGCTTTCTTT. This codes for CASSLDRGLAEAFF.

The V gene is TRBV7-8, the J gene TRBJ2-7, with 12 bases lining up with TRBD2. The CDR3 runs 14 residues. CDR1 is SGHVS and CDR2 is FQNEAQ in the germline V gene. V shed 5 bases and J 7 bases; nucleotides not matched to a gene: 6. The CDR3 bases are TGTGCCAGCAGCCGGACTAGCGGGGTCTTAGAGCAGTACTTC. Its translation is CASSRTSGVLEQYF.

The chain links TRBV7-2 to TRBJ1-5; 7 nucleotides agree with TRBD1. The CDR3 sequence is 15 residues long. Germline values: CDR1 SGHTA, CDR2 FQGNSA. With 4 bases clipped from V and 1 base from J, the junction kept 4 bases outside the gene matches. DNA for the CDR3: TGTGCCAGCAGCTCACAGGGGCGAAGCAATCAGCCCCAGCATTTT. This translates into CASSSQGRSNQPQHF.

This clonotype was found many times. The rearrangement joins TRBV5-1 to TRBJ2-7, with D uncertain. V lost 0 bases and J lost 2, with 9 bases in between. Germline V gene sequence: CDR1 SGHRS, CDR2 YFSETQ. CDR3 length equals 14 residues. DNA for the CDR3: TGCGCCAGCAGCTTGGTTGCCCAGGCCTACGAGCAGTACTTC. Its protein is CASSLVAQAYEQYF.

The sample holds many counts of this clonotype. The rearrangement links TRBV7-9 to TRBJ2-7; possible D gene TRBD1, 5 bases. Trimming took off 5 bases at V and 4 bases at J, with 15 bases between the two ends. The CDR3 has 14 amino acids. Germline V gene lookup returns CDR1 SEHNR and CDR2 FQNEAQ (reference sequence). The CDR3 region is CASSPVAGWYEQYF. In DNA form, the CDR3 reads TGTGCCAGCAGCCCTGTAGCAGGGTGGTACGAGCAGTACTTC.

This chain links TRBV20-1 with TRBJ2-3, with 16 bases lining up with TRBD2. Germline V gene lookup returns CDR1 DFQATT and CDR2 SNEGSKA (reference sequence). V was pared by 5 bases and J by 2 bases, with 16 bases of the junction left unmatched. CDR3 length equals 20 residues. The CDR3 nucleotides read TGCAGTGCTGTCCCGGGACTAGCGGGAGGGCCGGGAAAGGACACAGATACGCAGTATTTT. Its protein is CSAVPGLAGGPGKDTDTQYF.

J is TRBJ2-7 and V is TRBV6-1; TRBD1 is a possible D gene (5 bases). V lost 8 bases to trimming and J lost 1 base, with 12 bases between them. The CDR3 is 13 residues long. Germline V gives CDR1 MNHNS, CDR2 SASEGT. CDR3 sequence reads: CASESAGSYEQYF. The CDR3 DNA reads TGTGCCAGCGAATCCGCAGGGTCCTACGAGCAGTACTTC.

The chain links TRBV18 to TRBJ1-1; TRBD1 agrees at 7 bases. Trimming at V came to 6 bases and at J to 1 base, leaving 8 bases not matched to a gene. This CDR3 spans 15 amino acids. Looked up from germline, CDR1 is KGHSH and CDR2 is LQKENI. The DNA of the CDR3 is TGTGCCAGCTCCCTCAACACAGGGGAGAACACTGAAGCTTTCTTT. It translates to CASSLNTGENTEAFF. Full variable domain (rest looked up from reference TRBV18 and TRBJ1-1): NAGVMQNPRHLVRRRGQEARLRCSPMKGHSHVYWYRQLPEEGLKFMVYLQKENIIDESGMPKERFSAEFPKEGPSILRIQQVVRGDSAAYFCASSLNTGENTEAFFGQGTRLTVV.

Details on this clonotype: The junction shows a germline mismatch at one end, possibly a read error. The chain is built from TRBV12-3 or TRBV12-4 and TRBJ2-1; 9 nucleotides match TRBD1. This CDR3 comprises 14 residues. CDR3 protein: CASRLGQGSDEQFF. The CDR3 coding sequence is TGTGCCAGCAGATTAGGACAGGGGTCGGATGAGCAGTTCTTC.

Note on this clonotype: This may be a read error, as it is one base from a much larger clone. This chain links TRBV7-2 with TRBJ2-3, with 10 bases fitting TRBD2. The J segment lost 1 base and the V segment lost 4 bases, leaving 2 bases of the junction unmatched. The CDR3 extends over 15 amino acids. Germline V lookup: CDR1 SGHTA, CDR2 FQGNSA. CDR3 bases: TGTGCCAGCAGCTCAGCGGGGGGGGGCACAGATACGCAGTATTTT. It yields the protein CASSSAGGGTDTQYF.

This clonotype was found a few times. The V call is TRBV4-2, the J call TRBJ2-3, with D hard to call. V lost 0 bases, J lost 7 bases, and 11 bases lay in between. Germline CDR1 reads LGHNA; CDR2 reads YNFKEQ. This CDR3 comprises 14 residues. CDR3 nucleotides: TGTGCCAGCAGCCAAGATGTAGAAGGGAATACGCAGTATTTT. Its translation: CASSQDVEGNTQYF.

This clonotype was seen ten or more times. The J gene is TRBJ2-5, the V gene TRBV20-1; D is unresolved. V lost 1 base and J lost 0, with 6 bases in between. This CDR3 is built from 13 residues. The germline gives CDR1 DFQATT, CDR2 SNEGSKA (reference sequence). The CDR3 region is CSARGPYQETQYF. The CDR3, as DNA: TGCAGTGCTAGAGGTCCGTACCAAGAGACCCAGTACTTC.

This sequence joins TRBV20-1 and TRBJ2-7, with TRBD2 matching over 7 bases. Germline V gene data show CDR1 as DFQATT and CDR2 as SNEGSKA (reference sequence). The CDR3 is 13 amino acids. V lost 4 bases to trimming and J lost 7 bases; unmatched junction nucleotides: 10. The CDR3 sequence: CSATASGAGEQYF. The DNA of the CDR3 is TGCAGTGCTACGGCTAGCGGAGCTGGGGAGCAGTACTTC.

This clonotype has ten or more counts. V is TRBV9 and J is TRBJ2-1, with D perhaps TRBD1 (5 bases). CDR1 and CDR2 from the germline V gene are SGDLS and YYNGEE. V was clipped by 4 bases and J by 9 bases, with 20 bases between them. CDR3 length: 15 residues. The CDR3 nucleotides are TGTGCCAGCAGCCCGCGGACATCCGTAACCGGTGAGCAGTTCTTC. It is translated as CASSPRTSVTGEQFF.

This clonotype came up a few times. The V gene is TRBV20-1, the J gene TRBJ1-5; 7 bases agree with TRBD1. V was pared by 3 bases and J by 7 bases, with 3 bases of the junction left unmatched. CDR1 is DFQATT, CDR2 SNEGSKA, per germline (reference sequence). The CDR3 extends over 12 amino acids. For the CDR3, the DNA is TGCAGTGCTAGTGCAGGGGGGCAGCCCCAGCATTTT. This encodes CSASAGGQPQHF.

This clonotype was detected ten times or more. The chain employs TRBV5-1 and TRBJ1-2; D gene unclear. Trimming took 0 bases from V and 4 from J, leaving 7 bases between them. The germline V gene has CDR1 SGHRS and CDR2 YFSETQ. The CDR3 runs 13 residues. The DNA for the CDR3 is TGCGCCAGCAGCTTGGGTTCGGGCTATGGCTACACCTTC. Translation: CASSLGSGYGYTF.

This clonotype was counted between two and nine times. The chain joins TRBV29-1 to TRBJ1-5; tentative D call: TRBD1 (5 bases). V lost 5 bases, J lost 7 bases, and 15 bases lay in between. Germline V gene sequence: CDR1 SQVTM, CDR2 ANQGSEA. The CDR3 consists of 13 residues. The CDR3 here is CSVLTGGNQPQHF. In DNA, the CDR3 is TGCAGCGTTTTGACGGGGGGGAACCAGCCCCAGCATTTT. The full variable domain, completed using reference TRBV29-1 and TRBJ1-5, is SAVISQKPSRDICQRGTSLTIQCQVDSQVTMMFWYRQQPGQSLTLIATANQGSEATYESGFVIDKFPISRPNLTFSTLTVSNMSPEDSSIYLCSVLTGGNQPQHFGDGTRLSIL.